This T cell receptor (beta chain) was identified in a study of OX40 agonist ivuxolimab in advanced cancers. Overall study findings and caveats: At doses 0.1 to 3.0 mg/kg, CD4+ and CD8+ clones expanded. Expanded clones tended on average to be more numerous among CD8+ T cells than CD4+.

Germline values: CDR1 KGHSH, CDR2 LQKENI. Trimming took 3 bases from V and 0 from J, leaving 9 bases between them. CDR3 length equals 15 residues. As for this clone: Its antigen remains unidentified.

Exclusion of a patient followed from autoimmune disease history or systemic immunosuppression. Assay: immunoSEQ multiplex PCR; the TCRdb copy retains only in-frame clones and omits some. The sample yields 35,000 to 50,000 clones, around 89% seen once. The V gene is TRBV18, the J gene TRBJ2-1, with D tentatively TRBD1 (5 bases). The sequenced sample was CD4+ or CD8+ T cells sorted from blood, obtained in a trial of the OX40 agonist ivuxolimab. The sequence derives from an adult with an advanced solid tumor such as melanoma, head and neck, liver or kidney cancer. CDR3 sequence: CASSPTAPSYNEQFF. CDR3 DNA: TGTGCCAGCTCACCGACAGCACCCTCCTACAATGAGCAGTTCTTC.